The T cell receptor (beta chain) under discussion was sequenced for a study of T cell changes during pregnancy in multiple sclerosis. Only a few counts were recorded for this clone. Germline V gene lookup returns CDR1 LGHNA and CDR2 YSLEER. CDR3 size: 15 residues. V lost 1 base to trimming and J lost 4 bases; unmatched junction nucleotides: 3. Method: immunoSEQ multiplex PCR; TCRdb's copy keeps in-frame clones and lacks some. The sample yields approximately 40,000 clones, about 92% seen once. This sample comprised CD8+ T cells from peripheral blood mononuclear cells, obtained in the third trimester of pregnancy. The clonotype comes from a female donor with multiple sclerosis, enrolled in a pregnancy study. The chain combines TRBV4-3 with TRBJ2-1, with 8 bases lining up with TRBD2. CDR3 sequence: CASSQATGGYNEQFF. The CDR3 DNA reads TGCGCCAGCAGCCAAGCGACGGGAGGGTACAATGAGCAGTTCTTC.